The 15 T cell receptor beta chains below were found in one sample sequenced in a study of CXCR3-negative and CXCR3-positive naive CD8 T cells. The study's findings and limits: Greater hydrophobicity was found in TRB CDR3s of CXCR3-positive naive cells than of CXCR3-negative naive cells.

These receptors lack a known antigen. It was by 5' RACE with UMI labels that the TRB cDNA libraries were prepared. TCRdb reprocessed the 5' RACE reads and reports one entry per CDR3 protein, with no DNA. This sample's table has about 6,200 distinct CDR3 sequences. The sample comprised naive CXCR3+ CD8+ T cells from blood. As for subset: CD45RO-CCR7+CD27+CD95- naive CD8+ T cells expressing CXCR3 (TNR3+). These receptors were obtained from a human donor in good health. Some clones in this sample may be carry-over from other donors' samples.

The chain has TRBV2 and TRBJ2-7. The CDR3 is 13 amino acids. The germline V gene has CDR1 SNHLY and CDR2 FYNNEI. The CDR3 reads CASSEAEVYEQYF.

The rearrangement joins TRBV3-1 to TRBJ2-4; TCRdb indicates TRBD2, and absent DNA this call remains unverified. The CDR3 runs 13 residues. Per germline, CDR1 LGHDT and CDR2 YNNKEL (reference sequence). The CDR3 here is CASSQPSLNIQYF.

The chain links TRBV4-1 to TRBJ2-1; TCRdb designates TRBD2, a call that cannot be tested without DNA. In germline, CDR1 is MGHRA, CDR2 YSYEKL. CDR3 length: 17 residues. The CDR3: CASSQEELAGGNNEQFF.

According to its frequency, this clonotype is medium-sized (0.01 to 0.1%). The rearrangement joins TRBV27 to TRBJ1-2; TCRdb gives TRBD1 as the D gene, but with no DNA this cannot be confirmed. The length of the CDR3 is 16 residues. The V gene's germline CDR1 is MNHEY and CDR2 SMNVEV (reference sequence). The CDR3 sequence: CASSLRGGEFNYGYTF.

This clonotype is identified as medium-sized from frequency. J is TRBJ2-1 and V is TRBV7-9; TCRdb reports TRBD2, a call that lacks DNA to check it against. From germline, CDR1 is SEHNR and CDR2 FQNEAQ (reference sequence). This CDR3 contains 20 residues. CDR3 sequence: CASSLDMVASGSVSYNEQFF.

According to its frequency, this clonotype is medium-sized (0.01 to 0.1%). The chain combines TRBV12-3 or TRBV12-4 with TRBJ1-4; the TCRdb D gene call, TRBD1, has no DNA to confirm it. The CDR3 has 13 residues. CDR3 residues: CASRQGALEKLFF.

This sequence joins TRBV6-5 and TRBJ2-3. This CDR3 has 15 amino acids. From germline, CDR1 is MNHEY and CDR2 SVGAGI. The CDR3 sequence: CASSPRSFGTDTQYF.

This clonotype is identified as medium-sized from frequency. CDR3 protein: CASSWGTDTQYF. The chain recombines TRBV27 with TRBJ2-3. This CDR3 is built from 12 residues. The germline V gene encodes CDR1 MNHEY and CDR2 SMNVEV (reference sequence).

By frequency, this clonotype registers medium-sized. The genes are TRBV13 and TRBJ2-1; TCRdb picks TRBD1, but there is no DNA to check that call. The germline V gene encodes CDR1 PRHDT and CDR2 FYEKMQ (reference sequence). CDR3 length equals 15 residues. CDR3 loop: CATPAGPDRYNEQFF.

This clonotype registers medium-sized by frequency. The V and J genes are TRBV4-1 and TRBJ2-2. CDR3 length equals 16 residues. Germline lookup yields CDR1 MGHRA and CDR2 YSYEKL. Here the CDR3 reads CASSQDSGGDTGELFF.

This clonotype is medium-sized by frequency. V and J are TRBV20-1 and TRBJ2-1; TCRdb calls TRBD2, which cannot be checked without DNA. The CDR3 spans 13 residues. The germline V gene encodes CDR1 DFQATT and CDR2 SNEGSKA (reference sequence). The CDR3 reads CSAPGLAYNEQFF.

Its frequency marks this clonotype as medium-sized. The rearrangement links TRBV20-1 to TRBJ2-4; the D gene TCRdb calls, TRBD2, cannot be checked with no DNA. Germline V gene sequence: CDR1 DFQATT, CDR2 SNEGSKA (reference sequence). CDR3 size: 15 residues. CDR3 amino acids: CSARRREKAKNIQYF.

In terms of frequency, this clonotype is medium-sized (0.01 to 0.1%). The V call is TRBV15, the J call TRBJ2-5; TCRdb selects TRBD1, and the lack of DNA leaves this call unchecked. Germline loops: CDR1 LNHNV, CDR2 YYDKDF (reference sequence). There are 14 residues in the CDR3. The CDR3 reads CATTPGQGVWTQYF.

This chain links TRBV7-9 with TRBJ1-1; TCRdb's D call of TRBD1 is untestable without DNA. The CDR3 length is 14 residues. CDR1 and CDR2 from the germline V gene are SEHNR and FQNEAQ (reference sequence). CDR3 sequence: CASSGRTGNTEDFF.

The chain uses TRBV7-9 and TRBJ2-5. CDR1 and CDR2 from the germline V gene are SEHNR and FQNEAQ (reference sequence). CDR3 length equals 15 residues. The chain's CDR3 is CASSLASQGGETQYF.